Listed below are T cell receptor beta chains from one sample, sequenced in a study of blood T cell repertoires in COVID-19. Clones were read by immunoSEQ multiplex PCR, and TCRdb kept only the in-frame ones, dropping some. The sample contains roughly 81,000 clones, approximately 78% of which appear only once. Specimen: peripheral blood. These receptors all stem from a man aged 60 to 69 with acute or convalescent COVID-19. CDR3s include the opening cysteine and the closing phenylalanine or tryptophan. Fields, in order: CDR3 length, V gene, J gene, clone size, CDR3 protein. Clone size is given for some rows only: seen once, a few or many times, or a class if the clone is expanded.

length: 15; V: TRBV7-2; J: TRBJ2-5; size: -; CDR3: CASSLGAEGWETQYF
length: 15; V: TRBV10-3; J: TRBJ2-7; size: -; CDR3: CAISERGGISIEQYF
length: 16; V: TRBV4-2; J: TRBJ1-2; size: once; CDR3: CASSQDAGGRNYGYTF
length: 14; V: TRBV18; J: TRBJ1-6; size: -; CDR3: CASSPSSYNSPLHF
length: 14; V: TRBV18; J: TRBJ1-2; size: -; CDR3: CASSPRQGDYGYTF
length: 13; V: TRBV28; J: TRBJ2-7; size: -; CDR3: CASSKPGGDEQYF
length: 12; V: TRBV29-1; J: TRBJ2-2; size: -; CDR3: CSVESGTGELFF
length: 13; V: TRBV2; J: TRBJ2-7; size: -; CDR3: CASSEESPREQYF
length: 16; V: TRBV7-9; J: TRBJ2-7; size: -; CDR3: CASSFFSTAVPYEQYF
length: 14; V: TRBV3-1/TRBV3-2; J: TRBJ2-2; size: -; CDR3: CASSPRAGGGELFF
length: 12; V: TRBV29-1; J: TRBJ1-2; size: once; CDR3: CSAAAEGYGYTF
length: 17; V: TRBV18; J: TRBJ2-2; size: -; CDR3: CASSPQQQGTNTGELFF
length: 16; V: TRBV5-1; J: TRBJ2-1; size: -; CDR3: CASSLASGNSYNEQFF
length: 15; V: TRBV4-2; J: TRBJ2-2; size: -; CDR3: CASSPRSGGTGELFF
length: 14; V: TRBV3-1/TRBV3-2; J: TRBJ2-1; size: -; CDR3: CASSQARFSGEQFF
length: 13; V: TRBV28; J: TRBJ1-4; size: -; CDR3: CASSSGQVEKLFF
length: 14; V: TRBV19; J: TRBJ2-3; size: -; CDR3: CASRTSGVTDTQYF
length: 17; V: TRBV7-9; J: TRBJ1-1; size: -; CDR3: CASSLSRGRSVNTEAFF
length: 14; V: TRBV10-1; J: TRBJ2-1; size: -; CDR3: CASSAGILYNEQFF
length: 16; V: TRBV5-4; J: TRBJ2-7; size: -; CDR3: CASSPRGGREGYEQYF
length: 15; V: TRBV30; J: TRBJ1-4; size: -; CDR3: CAWSVPDRVGEKLFF
length: 14; V: TRBV4-1; J: TRBJ2-1; size: -; CDR3: CASSHLGERYEQFF
length: 12; V: TRBV6-1; J: TRBJ1-1; size: -; CDR3: CASSGGNTEAFF
length: 13; V: TRBV6-5; J: TRBJ2-7; size: -; CDR3: CASSYWQGDEQYF
length: 12; V: TRBV18; J: TRBJ2-1; size: -; CDR3: CASSPGGDEQFF
length: 13; V: TRBV6-1; J: TRBJ1-1; size: -; CDR3: CASSEVGDSGAFF
length: 13; V: TRBV30; J: TRBJ2-5; size: -; CDR3: CAWSGAMEETQYF
length: 15; V: TRBV21-1; J: TRBJ2-7; size: -; CDR3: CALPVVGTGDNEQYF
length: 13; V: TRBV7-9; J: TRBJ1-5; size: once; CDR3: CASSPTGNQPQHF
length: 12; V: TRBV5-6; J: TRBJ1-5; size: few; CDR3: CASSLAGQPQHF
length: 13; V: TRBV30; J: TRBJ2-7; size: -; CDR3: CAWSRGLSYEQYF
length: 13; V: TRBV27; J: TRBJ1-2; size: few; CDR3: CASSLRGRNGYTF
length: 15; V: TRBV2; J: TRBJ1-1; size: -; CDR3: CASSGLGQVNTEAFF
length: 14; V: TRBV19; J: TRBJ2-2; size: once; CDR3: CASQHRGYTGELFF
length: 15; V: TRBV27; J: TRBJ2-5; size: -; CDR3: CASSLSRAGQETQYF
length: 16; V: TRBV7-2; J: TRBJ2-1; size: -; CDR3: CASSPTSGGFYNEQFF
length: 14; V: TRBV6-4; J: TRBJ2-1; size: -; CDR3: CASTPDSFSNEQFF
length: 13; V: TRBV6-5; J: TRBJ2-3; size: many; CDR3: CASSRNAVDTQYF
length: 14; V: TRBV28; J: TRBJ2-7; size: -; CDR3: CASSLAGGSYEQYF
length: 15; V: TRBV18; J: TRBJ1-1; size: -; CDR3: CASSPRTDPNTEAFF
length: 12; V: TRBV12-3/TRBV12-4; J: TRBJ2-2; size: -; CDR3: CASTLATGELFF
length: 16; V: TRBV7-9; J: TRBJ2-1; size: -; CDR3: CASSLAAGDRGNEQFF
length: 14; V: TRBV6-4; J: TRBJ1-6; size: -; CDR3: CASSERATRSPLHF